Below are 28 T cell receptor beta chains sequenced from a single sample in a study of cytomegalovirus exposure and HLA in healthy donors. Use of 60 Vbeta and 13 Jbeta primers characterized the PCR. Profiling relied on immunoSEQ multiplex PCR, and the TCRdb table lists in-frame clones only, not all of them. Counted here are some 140,000 clones, about 78% occurring once; the ten biggest clones make up 1% to 1.5%. Input material: PBMCs. Receptor source: a man in his fifties in good health and CMV-seronegative.

The chain carries TRBV25-1 and TRBJ2-7, with D perhaps TRBD2 (6 bases). Germline CDR1 is MGHDK and CDR2 is SYGVNS. V was trimmed by 7 bases and J by 4 bases, leaving 17 bases between them. The CDR3 consists of 14 residues. The CDR3 region is CASTLKSGRYEQYF. CDR3 DNA sequence: TGTGCCAGCACCTTAAAAAGCGGGCGGTACGAGCAGTACTTC.

This chain connects TRBV28 to TRBJ1-2; 10 bases are shared with TRBD1. The CDR3 sequence is 14 residues long. The ends lost 6 bases at V and 6 bases at J; junction bases unmatched: 7. Germline-derived CDR1 and CDR2 are MDHEN and SYDVKM. The CDR3 region is CASSSGQGFHGYTF. Written as DNA, the CDR3 is TGTGCCAGCAGCTCGGGACAGGGGTTTCATGGCTACACCTTC.

V gene TRBV10-1 combines with J gene TRBJ2-2, with 10 bases aligning to TRBD1. V gave up 8 bases and J gave up 5 bases; unmatched junction bases: 5. The length of the CDR3 is 14 residues. The V gene's germline CDR1 is WNHNN and CDR2 SYGVQD (reference sequence). This chain's CDR3 is CASSDRGQTGELFF. DNA of the CDR3: TGCGCCAGCTCTGACAGGGGGCAAACCGGGGAGCTGTTTTTT.

The CDR3 protein is CASSALSRGQGGNTEAFF. The CDR3 DNA sequence: TGTGCCAGCAGTGCCCTTTCACGGGGGCAGGGGGGGAACACTGAAGCTTTCTTT. This chain links TRBV25-1 with TRBJ1-1; the match to TRBD1 covers 7 bases. The CDR3 covers 18 residues. Germline CDR1 MGHDK, CDR2 SYGVNS. After removal of 4 bases from V and 1 base from J, the junction contained 15 bases not matched to a gene.

J is TRBJ1-2 and V is TRBV28; D might be TRBD1 (5 bases). Germline assignment: CDR1 MDHEN and CDR2 SYDVKM. This CDR3 comprises 12 residues. The V gene lost 2 bases and the J gene lost 8 bases, with 9 bases spanning the gap. CDR3: CASSLGGGGYTF. The CDR3 DNA is TGTGCCAGCAGTTTAGGGGGAGGCGGCTACACCTTC.

The chain employs TRBV10-3 and TRBJ1-5; 10 bases map to TRBD1. V dropped 5 bases and J dropped 0; count of bases not matched to a gene: 4. Germline V lookup: CDR1 ENHRY, CDR2 SYGVKD. CDR3 length: 16 residues. The CDR3 bases are TGTGCCATCAGTTCCGGGACAGGGGATAGCAATCAGCCCCAGCATTTT. Translating gives CAISSGTGDSNQPQHF.

A few counts support this clone. The chain employs TRBV6-6 and TRBJ2-7, with D unresolved. The CDR3 totals 13 residues. CDR1 is MNHNY and CDR2 is SVGAGI in the germline V gene (reference sequence). Trimming cost V 4 bases and J 6 bases, with 13 bases left between them. The CDR3 nucleotides are TGTGCCAGCAGTTTCTCCCAGACTTCCGAGCAGTACTTC. Protein sequence: CASSFSQTSEQYF.

This clone occurred once. V is TRBV28 and J is TRBJ1-4, with D unresolved. The V end was cut by 2 bases, the J end by 3 bases, with 10 bases between. The CDR3 is made up of 15 amino acids. Germline CDR1 and CDR2: MDHEN and SYDVKM. The CDR3 DNA is TGTGCCAGCAGTTTAAATTGGGCAGCTAATGAAAAACTGTTTTTT. Residues: CASSLNWAANEKLFF.

V is TRBV11-2 and J is TRBJ2-3; unclear D gene. Trimming pared 8 bases from V and 8 bases from J, leaving 14 bases between. The germline V gene encodes CDR1 SGHAT and CDR2 FQNNGV. The CDR3 is made up of 12 amino acids. CDR3 coding DNA: TGTGCCAGCTCCCGAGCCGCTACTACGCAGTATTTT. It is translated as CASSRAATTQYF.

As for this clone: The identical CDR3 is also encoded by other nucleotide sequences in the sample. This chain uses TRBV7-2 with TRBJ2-7, with D perhaps TRBD1 (5 bases). Germline CDR1 is SGHTA and CDR2 is FQGNSA. The CDR3 runs 14 residues. Deletions cut 1 base from V and 0 bases from J, with 7 bases between. The CDR3 protein is CASSLGRGSYEQYF. The CDR3 DNA is TGTGCCAGCAGCTTAGGAAGGGGCTCCTACGAGCAGTACTTC. The variable domain in full, completed from reference TRBV7-2 and TRBJ2-7, reads GAGVSQSPSNKVTEKGKDVELRCDPISGHTALYWYRQSLGQGLEFLIYFQGNSAPDKSGLPSDRFSAERTGGSVSTLTIQRTQQEDSAVYLCASSLGRGSYEQYFGPGTRLTVT.

V usage is TRBV28 and J usage is TRBJ1-1; no reliable D call. Trimming stripped 6 bases from V and 1 base from J, with 12 bases between. The CDR3 is 14 residues long. CDR1 is MDHEN, CDR2 SYDVKM, per germline. This CDR3 reads CASRRQDGNTEAFF. The CDR3 DNA sequence: TGTGCCAGCAGGCGACAAGACGGGAACACTGAAGCTTTCTTT.

V gene TRBV4-3 combines with J gene TRBJ2-1, with D uncertain. The CDR3 is 14 amino acids. Germline V CDR1 and CDR2: LGHNA, YSLEER. With 4 bases removed from V and 11 bases from J, the gap between germline ends came to 18 bases. For the CDR3, the DNA is TGCGCCAGCAGCCCCTCCCTGCAAGCGCAAAAGCAGTTCTTC. Protein sequence: CASSPSLQAQKQFF.

The chain links TRBV18 to TRBJ1-4; 8 nucleotides line up with TRBD1. J lost 4 bases, V lost 4 bases, and 5 bases had no gene match. The CDR3 loop spans 15 amino acids. CDR1 is KGHSH and CDR2 is LQKENI in the germline V gene. Here the CDR3 DNA reads TGTGCCAGCTCACTCCAGGGGGCCCTTAATGAAAAACTGTTTTTT. Residues: CASSLQGALNEKLFF.

As to this clone: In the same sample, other DNA sequences code for this CDR3. This rearrangement joins TRBV5-1 to TRBJ2-1; no clear D gene. Trimming cost V 0 bases and J 3 bases, with 4 bases left between them. Germline V lookup: CDR1 SGHRS, CDR2 YFSETQ. The CDR3 covers 13 residues. CDR3 nucleotides: TGCGCCAGCAGCTTGGTACTCTACAATGAGCAGTTCTTC. Its protein is CASSLVLYNEQFF. The variable domain in full, with the rest retrieved from reference TRBV5-1 and TRBJ2-1, is KAGVTQTPRYLIKTRGQQVTLSCSPISGHRSVSWYQQTPGQGLQFLFEYFSETQRNKGNFPGRFSGRQFSNSRSEMNVSTLELGDSALYLCASSLVLYNEQFFGPGTRLTVL.

This chain uses TRBV18 with TRBJ1-3, with a weak D call TRBD1 (5 bases). The germline V gene has CDR1 KGHSH and CDR2 LQKENI. This CDR3 region has 14 residues. The germline V and J ends were trimmed by 3 bases and 2 bases, with 8 bases remaining between them. In DNA, the CDR3 is TGTGCCAGCTCACCGTCGGGGGCTGGAAACACCATATATTTT. Translation: CASSPSGAGNTIYF. Combining the CDR3 with reference TRBV18 and TRBJ1-3 gives the whole variable domain NAGVMQNPRHLVRRRGQEARLRCSPMKGHSHVYWYRQLPEEGLKFMVYLQKENIIDESGMPKERFSAEFPKEGPSILRIQQVVRGDSAAYFCASSPSGAGNTIYFGEGSWLTVV.

The CDR3 here is CASSHGTSGSQRELFF. The CDR3 DNA reads TGTGCCAGCAGCCATGGGACTAGCGGGAGCCAGAGGGAGCTGTTTTTT. The rearrangement uses TRBV5-4 and TRBJ2-2, with 14 nucleotides matching TRBD2. Germline V gene data show CDR1 as SGHNT and CDR2 as YYREEE (reference sequence). The CDR3 totals 16 residues. Trimming removed 4 bases from V and 9 bases from J; junction bases left unmatched: 8.

The V gene is TRBV15, the J gene TRBJ2-7, with 7 nucleotides matching TRBD2. J lost 2 bases, V lost 0 bases, and 7 bases had no gene match. This CDR3 is built from 16 residues. Germline CDR1 is LNHNV and CDR2 is YYDKDF (reference sequence). The CDR3 DNA reads as TGTGCCACCAGCAGAGATTTAACGGGAGGTCCCTACGAGCAGTACTTC. Amino acid sequence: CATSRDLTGGPYEQYF.

This clone was detected only a few times. The rearrangement joins TRBV5-1 to TRBJ2-2; 14 bases agree with TRBD2. The CDR3 has 16 amino acids. CDR1 is SGHRS and CDR2 is YFSETQ in the germline V gene. J gave up 6 bases and V 4 bases, and 5 bases lay outside the gene matches. Here the CDR3 reads CASSGGLAGGPGELFF. The CDR3 region has the DNA TGCGCCAGCAGCGGAGGACTAGCGGGAGGTCCCGGGGAGCTGTTTTTT.

V is TRBV19 and J is TRBJ1-2, with 12 positions matching TRBD1. Trimming took 5 bases from V and 4 from J; bases not matched to a gene: 8. Germline V gene lookup returns CDR1 LNHDA and CDR2 SQIVND (reference sequence). This CDR3 region has 16 residues. CDR3 in amino acids: CASSAPGTGGVYGYTF. CDR3 nucleotide sequence: TGTGCCAGTAGTGCACCCGGGACAGGGGGCGTCTATGGCTACACCTTC.

The chain combines TRBV28 with TRBJ2-7, with 12 bases aligning to TRBD2. The CDR3 is 17 amino acids. CDR1 is MDHEN, CDR2 SYDVKM, per germline. Trimming cost V 6 bases and J 1 base; bases outside gene matches: 10. The CDR3 DNA reads TGTGCCAGCAGGCTAGCGGGAGGGTCCTTTAGTTCCTACGAGCAGTACTTC. It specifies CASRLAGGSFSSYEQYF.

The V and J genes are TRBV28 and TRBJ1-4; 8 nucleotides line up with TRBD1. This CDR3 region has 15 residues. Looked up from germline, CDR1 is MDHEN and CDR2 is SYDVKM. Losses at the gene ends were 5 bases for V and 2 bases for J; bases not matched to a gene: 4. The CDR3 loop is CASSPRTGTNEKLFF. Here the CDR3 DNA reads TGTGCCAGCAGTCCTCGGACAGGGACTAATGAAAAACTGTTTTTT. Using reference TRBV28 and TRBJ1-4 for the parts outside the CDR3, the full variable domain is DVKVTQSSRYLVKRTGEKVFLECVQDMDHENMFWYRQDPGLGLRLIYFSYDVKMKEKGDIPEGYSVSREKKERFSLILESASTNQTSMYLCASSPRTGTNEKLFFGSGTQLSVL.

This clone is a singleton in its sample. A read error may account for a junction end that differs from germline. The chain couples TRBV11-2 to TRBJ2-5; TRBD2 matches 8 bases. CDR3 size: 11 residues. Germline CDR1 reads SGHAT; CDR2 reads FQNNGV. The CDR3 sequence is CASSLASGPDF. The CDR3 DNA follows: TGTGCCAGCAGCTTAGCTAGCGGGCCCGACTTC.

J is TRBJ2-7 and V is TRBV28, with D possibly being TRBD1 (5 bases). Germline V CDR1 and CDR2: MDHEN, SYDVKM. The CDR3 has 13 amino acids. V was shortened by 2 bases and J by 3 bases, with 8 bases between the two germline ends. CDR3 in amino acids: CASSLARDYEQYF. The CDR3 nucleotides read TGTGCCAGCAGTTTAGCCAGGGACTACGAGCAGTACTTC.

The rearrangement uses TRBV4-1 and TRBJ1-1; weak D call: TRBD1 (5 bases). CDR3 length: 13 amino acids. Germline-derived CDR1 and CDR2 are MGHRA and YSYEKL. Trimming took off 0 bases at V and 3 bases at J, with 5 bases between the two ends. This chain's CDR3 is CASSQEGDTEAFF. CDR3 in DNA: TGCGCCAGCAGCCAAGAAGGGGACACTGAAGCTTTCTTT.

The gene calls are TRBV5-1 and TRBJ2-5, with a weak D call TRBD1 (5 bases). Germline V CDR1 and CDR2: SGHRS, YFSETQ. V was cut by 0 bases and J by 2 bases, with 8 bases left in between. The CDR3 consists of 14 residues. The CDR3 protein is CASSLEAGQETQYF. The CDR3, as DNA: TGCGCCAGCAGCTTGGAGGCAGGGCAAGAGACCCAGTACTTC.

The CDR3 region has the DNA TGTGCCAGCAGAAGGGAGATGGACACTGAAGCTTTCTTT. Residues: CASRREMDTEAFF. V and J are TRBV2 and TRBJ1-1, with no clear D. CDR3 length: 13 amino acids. The germline V and J ends were trimmed by 6 bases and 3 bases, with 11 bases remaining between them. Per germline, CDR1 SNHLY and CDR2 FYNNEI.

This chain links TRBV7-9 with TRBJ2-2; TRBD2 aligns across 12 bases. Germline V gene sequence: CDR1 SEHNR, CDR2 FQNEAQ (reference sequence). This CDR3 spans 18 amino acids. After removal of 5 bases from V and 7 bases from J, the junction contained 14 bases not matched to a gene. The CDR3 reads CASSPPSGTSGFLGELFF. CDR3 DNA: TGTGCCAGCAGCCCCCCTAGCGGGACTAGCGGGTTTCTCGGGGAGCTGTTTTTT.

This clone was seen a few times. The chain links TRBV10-3 to TRBJ1-5, with D possibly matching TRBD1 (5 bases). Trimming took 2 bases from V and 7 from J, leaving 9 bases between them. The CDR3 sequence is 13 residues long. Germline V gives CDR1 ENHRY, CDR2 SYGVKD. Here the CDR3 DNA reads TGTGCCATCAGTGAGACGCGGGACCAGCCCCAGCATTTT. Translated, it gives CAISETRDQPQHF.